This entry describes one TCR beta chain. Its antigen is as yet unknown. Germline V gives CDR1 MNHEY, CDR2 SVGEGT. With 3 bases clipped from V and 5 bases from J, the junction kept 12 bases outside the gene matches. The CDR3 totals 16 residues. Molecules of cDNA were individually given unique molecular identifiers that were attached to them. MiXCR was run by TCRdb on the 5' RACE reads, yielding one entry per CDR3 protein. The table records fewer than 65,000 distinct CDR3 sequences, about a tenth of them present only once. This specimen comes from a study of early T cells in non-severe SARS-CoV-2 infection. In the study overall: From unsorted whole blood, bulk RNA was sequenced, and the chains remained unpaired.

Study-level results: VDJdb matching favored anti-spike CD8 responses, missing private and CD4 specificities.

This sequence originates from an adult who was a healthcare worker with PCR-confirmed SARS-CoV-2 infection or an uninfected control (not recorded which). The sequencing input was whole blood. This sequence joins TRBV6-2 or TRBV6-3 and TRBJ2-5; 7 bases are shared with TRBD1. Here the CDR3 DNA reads TGTGCCAGCAGTTATTTTCGACAGGGCCTCTTGGAGACCCAGTACTTC. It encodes CASSYFRQGLLETQYF.